This T cell receptor beta chain was captured by sequencing in a study of blood T cell repertoires in COVID-19. V lost 1 base to trimming and J lost 7 bases; unmatched junction nucleotides: 8. Germline CDR1 is SGHRS and CDR2 is YFSETQ. The CDR3 totals 16 residues. The method was immunoSEQ multiplex PCR; TCRdb's version includes in-frame clones alone and lacks a portion of them. The sample shows 150,000 to 200,000 clones, around four fifths of them seen only once. Recovery among Cohort 3 donors was established by two negative PCRs, clearance, or symptom resolution. The chain uses TRBV5-1 and TRBJ2-2; 9 bases match TRBD2. The sequence derives from a woman between 45 and 65 years old who had recovered from COVID-19. Sequencing was performed on PBMCs or T cells enriched from blood (not recorded which). Here the CDR3 DNA reads TGCGCCAGCAGCTTGAGTAGCGGGAGAGTCAGCGGGGAGCTGTTTTTT. Translated, it gives CASSLSSGRVSGELFF. Using reference TRBV5-1 and TRBJ2-2 for the parts outside the CDR3, the full variable domain is KAGVTQTPRYLIKTRGQQVTLSCSPISGHRSVSWYQQTPGQGLQFLFEYFSETQRNKGNFPGRFSGRQFSNSRSEMNVSTLELGDSALYLCASSLSSGRVSGELFFGEGSRLTVL.